These T cell receptor beta chains were read from a single sample in a study of cytomegalovirus exposure and HLA in healthy donors. Profiled with immunoSEQ multiplex PCR; TCRdb holds only in-frame clones, not every one. Of 35,000 to 50,000 clones listed, around nine tenths are singletons. The sample was PBMCs. These receptors were obtained from a young man in good health and CMV-seronegative. The CDR3 runs from the conserved cysteine through the conserved F or W. The D gene is left open where the match is weak. The size of a clone is reported for some rows only, either as once, few or many, or as a class for expanded clones.

V	J	D	size	CDR3	DNA
TRBV19	TRBJ2-3	TRBD2	.	CASRTSGGRTDTQYF	TGTGCCAGTAGAACTAGCGGGGGGCGCACAGATACGCAGTATTTT
TRBV6-4	TRBJ2-2	.	.	CASSELRGTGELFF	TGTGCCAGCAGTGAATTAAGGGGGACCGGGGAGCTGTTTTTT
TRBV7-2	TRBJ2-3	TRBD2	.	CASSAIAGNTDTQYF	TGTGCCAGCAGCGCCATAGCGGGGAACACAGATACGCAGTATTTT
TRBV19	TRBJ2-1	TRBD1	.	CATTGKINELWNEQFF	TGTGCCACGACAGGGAAGATAAATGAATTATGGAATGAGCAGTTCTTC
TRBV5-6	TRBJ2-7	TRBD1	.	CASSLLSDRGGLNF	TGTGCCAGCAGCTTGTTGTCAGACAGGGGTGGGCTAAACTTC
TRBV4-3	TRBJ2-3	.	.	CASSQTLSGASTDTQYF	TGCGCCAGCAGCCAAACGCTGAGCGGAGCCTCCACAGATACGCAGTATTTT
TRBV11-2	TRBJ2-2	TRBD2	.	CASSEYSGGNTGELFF	TGTGCCAGCAGCGAATATAGCGGGGGTAACACCGGGGAGCTGTTTTTT
TRBV27	TRBJ2-5	TRBD2	.	CASRRGYQETQYF	TGTGCCAGCAGGCGGGGGTACCAAGAGACCCAGTACTTC
TRBV20-1	TRBJ2-5	.	.	CSAGHQETQYF	TGCAGTGCTGGCCACCAAGAGACCCAGTACTTC
TRBV2	TRBJ2-1	.	.	CASSEIGGENNEQFF	TGTGCCAGCAGTGAAATCGGGGGAGAAAACAATGAGCAGTTCTTC
TRBV6-1	TRBJ1-1	.	.	CASRLTSLNTEAFF	TGTGCCAGCAGACTGACATCGTTGAACACTGAAGCTTTCTTT
TRBV27	TRBJ1-1	TRBD1	.	CASSYYPRGWNTEAFF	TGTGCCAGCAGTTACTACCCCAGGGGGTGGAACACTGAAGCTTTCTTT
TRBV15	TRBJ2-6	.	.	CAAQGSGANVLTF	TGTGCCGCACAGGGATCTGGGGCCAACGTCCTGACTTTC
TRBV7-2	TRBJ2-5	.	.	CASSLFPRGRIGETQYF	TGTGCCAGCAGCTTATTCCCCCGAGGCAGAATAGGCGAGACCCAGTACTTC
TRBV28	TRBJ1-5	.	once	CASQRGNSNQPQHF	TGTGCCTCTCAGAGAGGAAATAGCAATCAGCCCCAGCATTTT
TRBV27	TRBJ1-1	.	.	CASSLARGVNTEAFF	TGTGCCAGCAGTTTAGCCCGGGGTGTGAACACTGAAGCTTTCTTT
TRBV7-2	TRBJ2-1	.	.	CASSFDTGQRRFF	TGTGCCAGCAGCTTCGACACAGGGCAGCGTCGGTTCTTC
TRBV7-8	TRBJ2-7	TRBD1	.	CASSLDRVPSYEQYF	TGTGCCAGCAGCTTGGACAGGGTTCCCTCCTACGAGCAGTACTTC
TRBV19	TRBJ2-3	TRBD1	.	CASSPGQTDTQYF	TGTGCCAGTAGTCCGGGACAGACAGATACGCAGTATTTT
TRBV5-5	TRBJ1-2	TRBD1	.	CASSFSRQGWDYGYTF	TGTGCCAGCAGCTTCTCCCGACAGGGCTGGGACTATGGCTACACCTTC
TRBV5-4	TRBJ2-7	TRBD2	.	CATRSGGAYEQYF	TGTGCCACCCGAAGCGGGGGGGCCTACGAGCAGTACTTC
TRBV19	TRBJ1-1	TRBD1	.	CASRGQGVWNTEAFF	TGTGCCAGTAGGGGACAGGGGGTTTGGAACACTGAAGCTTTCTTT
TRBV15	TRBJ2-3	TRBD2	.	CATSLGTSSSTDTQYF	TGTGCCACCAGCCTCGGGACTAGCTCTAGCACAGATACGCAGTATTTT
TRBV7-8	TRBJ2-1	.	.	CASSGAGSYNEQFF	TGTGCCAGCAGCGGAGCGGGTTCCTACAATGAGCAGTTCTTC
TRBV7-8	TRBJ2-1	TRBD2	.	CASSVFSGILYNEQFF	TGTGCCAGCAGCGTTTTTAGCGGGATCCTCTACAATGAGCAGTTCTTC
TRBV5-1	TRBJ2-3	.	.	CASSLLEDTQYF	TGCGCCAGCAGCTTATTAGAAGATACGCAGTATTTT
TRBV7-8	TRBJ2-7	TRBD2	once	CASRYSGGPIYEQYF	TGTGCCAGCAGGTACAGCGGGGGGCCCATCTACGAGCAGTACTTC
TRBV4-3	TRBJ2-1	TRBD2	.	CASSQGGTSGGRDEQFF	TGCGCCAGCAGCCAGGGCGGGACTAGCGGGGGGCGGGATGAGCAGTTCTTC
TRBV4-3	TRBJ1-2	TRBD1	.	CASSQVQTTGTYGYTF	TGCGCCAGCAGCCAGGTACAAACGACAGGGACCTATGGCTACACCTTC